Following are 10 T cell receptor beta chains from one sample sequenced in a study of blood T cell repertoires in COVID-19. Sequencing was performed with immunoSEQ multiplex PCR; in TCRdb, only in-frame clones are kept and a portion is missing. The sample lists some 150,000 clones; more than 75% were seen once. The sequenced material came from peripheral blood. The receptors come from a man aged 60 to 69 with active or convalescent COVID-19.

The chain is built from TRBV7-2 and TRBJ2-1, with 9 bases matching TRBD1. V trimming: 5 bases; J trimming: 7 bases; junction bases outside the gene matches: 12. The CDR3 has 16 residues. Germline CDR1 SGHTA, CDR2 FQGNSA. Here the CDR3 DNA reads TGTGCCAGCAGCCTCGGGACAGGGTGGGGGTCGAATGAGCAGTTCTTC. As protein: CASSLGTGWGSNEQFF.

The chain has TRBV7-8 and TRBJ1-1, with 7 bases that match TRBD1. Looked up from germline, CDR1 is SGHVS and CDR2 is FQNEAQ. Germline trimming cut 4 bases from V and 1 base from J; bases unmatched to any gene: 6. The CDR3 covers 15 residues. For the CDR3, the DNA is TGTGCCAGCAGCTACCGCAGGACAGGGAACACTGAAGCTTTCTTT. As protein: CASSYRRTGNTEAFF.

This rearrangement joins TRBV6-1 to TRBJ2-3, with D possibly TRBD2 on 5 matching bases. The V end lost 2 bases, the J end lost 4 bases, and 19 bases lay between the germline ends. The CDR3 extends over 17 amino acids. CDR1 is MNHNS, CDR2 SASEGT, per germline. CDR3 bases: TGTGCCAGCAGTGAAATGCGGGTTGACGCACGGCCAGATACGCAGTATTTT. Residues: CASSEMRVDARPDTQYF.

Here the CDR3 reads CASRVTGNYGYTF. CDR3 DNA: TGTGCCAGCAGGGTGACAGGGAACTATGGCTACACCTTC. The V call is TRBV6-5, the J call TRBJ1-2; 7 bases match TRBD1. The V segment lost 6 bases and the J segment 2 bases; nucleotides outside the gene matches: 3. The CDR3 sequence is 13 residues long. The V gene's germline CDR1 is MNHEY and CDR2 SVGAGI.

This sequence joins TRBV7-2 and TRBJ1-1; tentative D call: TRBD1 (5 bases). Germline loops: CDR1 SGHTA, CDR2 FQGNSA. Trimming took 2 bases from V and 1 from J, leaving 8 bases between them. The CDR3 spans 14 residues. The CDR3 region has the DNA TGTGCCAGCAGCTTATACGGACAGAACACTGAAGCTTTCTTT. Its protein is CASSLYGQNTEAFF.

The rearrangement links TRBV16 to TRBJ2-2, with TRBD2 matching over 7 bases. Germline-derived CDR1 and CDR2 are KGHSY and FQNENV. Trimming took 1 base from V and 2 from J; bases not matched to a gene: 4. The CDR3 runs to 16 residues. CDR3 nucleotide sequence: TGTGCCAGCAGCCAATTCGCGGGGGTTAACACCGGGGAGCTGTTTTTT. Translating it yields CASSQFAGVNTGELFF.

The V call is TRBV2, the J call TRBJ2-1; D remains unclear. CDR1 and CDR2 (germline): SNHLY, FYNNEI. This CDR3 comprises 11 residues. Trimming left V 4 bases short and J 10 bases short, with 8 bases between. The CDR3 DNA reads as TGTGCCAGCAGTGTTTTATCGGAGCAGTTCTTC. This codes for CASSVLSEQFF.

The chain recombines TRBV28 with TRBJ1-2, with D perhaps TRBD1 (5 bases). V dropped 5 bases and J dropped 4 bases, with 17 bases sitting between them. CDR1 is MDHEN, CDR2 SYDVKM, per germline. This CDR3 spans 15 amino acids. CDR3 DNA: TGTGCCAGCAGTCGCGCCCTCGGGGGGTCCTATGGCTACACCTTC. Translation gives CASSRALGGSYGYTF.

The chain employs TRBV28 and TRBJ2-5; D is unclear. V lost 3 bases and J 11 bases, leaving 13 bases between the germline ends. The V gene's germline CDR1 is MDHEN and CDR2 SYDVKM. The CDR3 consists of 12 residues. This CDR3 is CASSFNPGWQYF. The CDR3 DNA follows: TGTGCCAGCAGTTTTAACCCTGGCTGGCAGTACTTC.

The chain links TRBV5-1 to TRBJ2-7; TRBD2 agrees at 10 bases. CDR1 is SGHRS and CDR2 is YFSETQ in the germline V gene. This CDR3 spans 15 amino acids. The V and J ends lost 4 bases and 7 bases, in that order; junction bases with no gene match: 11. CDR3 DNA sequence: TGCGCCAGCAGCCCGGTTTTAGCGGGAGGTAGAGAGCAGTACTTC. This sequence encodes CASSPVLAGGREQYF.